Included here is one TCR beta chain sequence, with context. A read error is possible here, since a much larger clone lies one base away. The final CDR3 position lacks the conserved phenylalanine or tryptophan, pointing to a likely read error. TCRbeta libraries were built with three rounds of nested PCR, modified from ARM-PCR. TCRdb independently ran MiXCR on the multiplex PCR reads; one entry per CDR3 protein. The table lists approximately 120,000 distinct CDR3 sequences, about 63% of them singletons, with 15% to 20% in the top ten. These data are taken from a study of tumor and adjacent non-tumor tissue in lung cancer. As for the study in general: The cohort had 12 to 13 adenocarcinoma, a couple of squamous cell and 1 small cell patients. Approximately 4.2 million productive TCRbeta reads were obtained per sample on average.

The germline V gene encodes CDR1 PRHDT and CDR2 FYEKMQ (reference sequence). The trim removed 4 bases at V and 4 bases at J, leaving 5 bases unmatched. This CDR3 has 14 amino acids. No cell sorting was done before RNA was extracted from the tissue. This non-tumor lung sample came from over 3 cm beyond the tumor edge. Sequencing was carried out using distant non-tumor lung tissue. This clonotype was sampled from a man in his fifties or sixties with non-small cell lung cancer. V usage is TRBV13 and J usage is TRBJ2-5; TRBD2 agrees at 8 bases. For the CDR3, the DNA is TGTGCCAGCAGCTCCGGCGGGGGGAGAGAGACCCAGTACATC. Translation gives CASSSGGGRETQYI.